These 2 T cell receptor beta chains originate from one sample sequenced in a study of brain T cells in children with intractable seizures. The repertoire was sequenced with immunoSEQ multiplex PCR; TCRdb's copy has only in-frame clones and lacks some. The sample has 95,000 to 120,000 clones, roughly 94% seen once. The material sequenced was peripheral blood, taken at surgery. These receptors all stem from a boy in the first two years of life with hemimegalencephaly and intractable seizures.

The chain has TRBV3-1 (or the pseudogene TRBV3-2) and TRBJ2-7; D perhaps matches TRBD1 (5 bases). CDR1 is LGHDT, CDR2 YNNKEL, per germline (reference sequence). V was cut by 2 bases and J by 3 bases, with 5 bases left in between. This CDR3 has 12 residues. The CDR3 sequence: CASSQRGYEQYF. The CDR3 coding sequence is TGTGCCAGCAGCCAAAGGGGCTACGAGCAGTACTTC.

The V gene is TRBV29-1, the J gene TRBJ2-7, with 7 bases aligning to TRBD2. Losses at the gene ends were 4 bases for V and 6 bases for J; bases not matched to a gene: 9. This CDR3 region has 13 residues. CDR1 and CDR2 from the germline V gene are SQVTM and ANQGSEA. Here the CDR3 reads CSVAGGSPSEQYF. The CDR3 DNA reads TGCAGCGTTGCCGGCGGGAGCCCTTCCGAGCAGTACTTC.